The next 25 T cell receptor beta chains were all read from a single sample in a study of blood T cell repertoires in COVID-19. The table came from immunoSEQ multiplex PCR; TCRdb's copy has only in-frame clones and leaves some out. This sample has 150,000 to 250,000 clones, with about 95% found just once. Material: peripheral blood. These receptors all stem from a man aged 25-45 years with COVID-19, enrolled during active disease.

The DNA of the CDR3 is TGCGCCAGCAGCGATGGACAGGGAGGTAGCACTGAAGCTTTCTTT. This sequence encodes CASSDGQGGSTEAFF. The chain employs TRBV5-1 and TRBJ1-1; 8 nucleotides match TRBD1. Germline trimming cut 4 bases from V and 4 bases from J; bases unmatched to any gene: 9. Germline CDR1 is SGHRS and CDR2 is YFSETQ. The CDR3 runs 15 residues. The full variable domain, in which reference TRBV5-1 and TRBJ1-1 provide the parts outside the CDR3, is KAGVTQTPRYLIKTRGQQVTLSCSPISGHRSVSWYQQTPGQGLQFLFEYFSETQRNKGNFPGRFSGRQFSNSRSEMNVSTLELGDSALYLCASSDGQGGSTEAFFGQGTRLTVV.

This chain joins TRBV5-3 and TRBJ2-1, with D tentatively TRBD2 (6 bases). TRBV5-3 is placed among ORFs of uncertain function. V shed 4 bases and J shed 6 bases, with 14 bases lying between them. CDR3 size: 14 residues. CDR3 bases: TGTGCCAGAAGCCCTGACGGACTAAGCAATGAGCAGTTCTTC. Translating gives CARSPDGLSNEQFF.

The chain couples TRBV18 to TRBJ2-2, with D perhaps TRBD2 (5 bases). V lost 6 bases to trimming and J lost 1 base, with 12 bases between them. Per the germline V gene, CDR1 is KGHSH and CDR2 is LQKENI. The CDR3 totals 15 residues. This CDR3 is CASSPGRGNTGELFF. The DNA of the CDR3 is TGTGCCAGCTCCCCGGGTCGGGGGAACACCGGGGAGCTGTTTTTT.

The chain links TRBV7-3 to TRBJ2-2; 8 positions agree with TRBD2. Germline CDR1 and CDR2: SGHTA and FQGTGA. The CDR3 is 18 amino acids. The V gene end was trimmed by 5 bases and the J gene end by 3 bases; junction bases not matched to a gene: 14. CDR3 loop: CASSPSYGGADHTGELFF. In DNA, the CDR3 is TGTGCCAGCAGCCCTTCTTACGGGGGGGCGGACCACACCGGGGAGCTGTTTTTT.

The rearrangement links TRBV30 to TRBJ1-2; a possible D gene is TRBD1 (5 bases). This CDR3 is 12 amino acids long. Germline assignment: CDR1 GTSNPN and CDR2 SVGIG (reference sequence). The V and J ends lost 3 bases and 6 bases respectively, with 11 bases between them. This CDR3 reads CAWSQGGDGYTF. The CDR3 region has the DNA TGTGCCTGGAGCCAGGGAGGGGATGGCTACACCTTC.

This clone was seen once. The chain links TRBV5-1 to TRBJ1-1; the match to TRBD1 covers 9 bases. Looked up from germline, CDR1 is SGHRS and CDR2 is YFSETQ. Trimming removed 2 bases from V and 2 bases from J; junction bases left unmatched: 7. The CDR3 has 16 residues. The CDR3 loop is CASSFRGQGLNTEAFF. The CDR3 DNA is TGCGCCAGCAGCTTTAGGGGACAGGGCCTTAACACTGAAGCTTTCTTT.

CDR3 loop: CASSAGGGEAFF. Written as DNA, the CDR3 is TGTGCCAGCAGCGCAGGGGGAGGCGAAGCTTTCTTT. This chain connects TRBV27 to TRBJ1-1; 7 bases line up with TRBD1. The CDR3 covers 12 residues. Germline CDR1 and CDR2: MNHEY and SMNVEV (reference sequence). V lost 6 bases to trimming and J lost 8 bases; unmatched junction nucleotides: 6.

V is TRBV12-3 or TRBV12-4 and J is TRBJ2-1, with a weak D call TRBD1 (5 bases). The CDR3 totals 13 residues. V was shortened by 5 bases and J by 2 bases, with 7 bases between the two germline ends. DNA of the CDR3: TGTGCCAGCAGTCCGGACACCTACAATGAGCAGTTCTTC. This translates into CASSPDTYNEQFF.

This clone is a singleton in its sample. The chain couples TRBV7-9 to TRBJ1-1; no clear D gene. The CDR3 covers 14 residues. The germline V and J ends were trimmed by 8 bases and 1 base, with 14 bases remaining between them. CDR1 is SEHNR, CDR2 FQNEAQ, per germline (reference sequence). CDR3 nucleotides: TGTGCCAGCCACCGAGCGGGCTCGAACACTGAAGCTTTCTTT. Its translation: CASHRAGSNTEAFF. The variable domain in full, with the rest retrieved from reference TRBV7-9 and TRBJ1-1, is DTGVSQNPRHKITKRGQNVTFRCDPISEHNRLYWYRQTLGQGPEFLTYFQNEAQLEKSRLLSDRFSAERPKGSFSTLEIQRTEQGDSAMYLCASHRAGSNTEAFFGQGTRLTVV.

V usage is TRBV9 and J usage is TRBJ2-1; tentatively, D is TRBD2 (5 bases). The germline CDR1 and CDR2 sequences are SGDLS and YYNGEE. The V and J ends lost 0 bases and 7 bases respectively, with 14 bases between them. The CDR3 is 15 amino acids. CDR3 nucleotide sequence: TGTGCCAGCAGCGTAGCGAACGGGGTTGGGAATGAGCAGTTCTTC. Translated, it gives CASSVANGVGNEQFF.

The chain carries TRBV27 and TRBJ1-5; 7 nucleotides align to TRBD1. J gave up 8 bases and V 6 bases, and 7 bases lay outside the gene matches. The CDR3 is made up of 13 amino acids. CDR1 is MNHEY and CDR2 is SMNVEV in the germline V gene (reference sequence). This CDR3 reads CASRGGRGKPQHF. The CDR3 region has the DNA TGTGCCAGCAGGGGAGGCAGGGGGAAGCCCCAGCATTTT.

The V call is TRBV5-6, the J call TRBJ1-4; possibly TRBD1 for D (5 bases). The CDR3 sequence is 15 residues long. From germline, CDR1 is SGHDT and CDR2 YYEEEE. The V gene lost 1 base and the J gene lost 8 bases, with 15 bases spanning the gap. This CDR3 reads CASSLKTASGEKLFF. For the CDR3, the DNA is TGTGCCAGCAGCTTGAAGACCGCGTCAGGGGAAAAACTGTTTTTT.

The CDR3 DNA sequence: TGCGCCAGCAGCGTCGAGGTTCTGAACACTGAAGCTTTCTTT. It specifies CASSVEVLNTEAFF. This sequence joins TRBV5-1 and TRBJ1-1; no firm D call. The CDR3 covers 14 residues. Germline V gene lookup returns CDR1 SGHRS and CDR2 YFSETQ. V was shortened by 4 bases and J by 0 bases, with 10 bases between the two germline ends.

The rearrangement joins TRBV2 to TRBJ1-4; D perhaps matches TRBD1 (5 bases). This CDR3 is 14 amino acids long. Per the germline V gene, CDR1 is SNHLY and CDR2 is FYNNEI. The V end lost 6 bases, the J end lost 0 bases, and 8 bases lay between the germline ends. The CDR3 DNA is TGTGCCAGCAGGGGGGGTTCAACTAATGAAAAACTGTTTTTT. Its protein product is CASRGGSTNEKLFF.

The chain is built from TRBV12-5 and TRBJ2-5, with 9 bases matching TRBD1. The CDR3 has 13 amino acids. The V segment lost 5 bases and the J segment 5 bases; nucleotides outside the gene matches: 3. Germline-derived CDR1 and CDR2 are LGHNT and FRNRAP. CDR3 nucleotides: TGTGCTAGTGGTCCGGACAGGGGTGAGACCCAGTACTTC. Its translation is CASGPDRGETQYF.

This clone is a singleton in its sample. J is TRBJ1-3 and V is TRBV11-1; TRBD1 aligns across 7 bases. V lost 5 bases, J lost 3 bases, and 7 bases stayed unmatched. CDR3 size: 15 residues. Germline loops: CDR1 SGHAT, CDR2 FQDESV (reference sequence). DNA for the CDR3: TGTGCCAGCAGCCTACAGGGGATGAGTGGAAACACCATATATTTT. Protein sequence: CASSLQGMSGNTIYF.

The rearrangement links TRBV27 to TRBJ2-7, with 7 bases lining up with TRBD1. This CDR3 contains 16 residues. The J segment lost 2 bases and the V segment lost 4 bases, leaving 11 bases of the junction unmatched. Germline loops: CDR1 MNHEY, CDR2 SMNVEV (reference sequence). CDR3 in DNA: TGTGCCAGCAGTTATAGGGGTACAGGGGCTACCTACGAGCAGTACTTC. Its protein is CASSYRGTGATYEQYF.

The rearrangement joins TRBV6-1 to TRBJ2-4; 7 nucleotides align to TRBD1. This CDR3 has 17 amino acids. The germline V gene encodes CDR1 MNHNS and CDR2 SASEGT. Trimming removed 3 bases from V and 1 base from J; junction bases left unmatched: 9. The CDR3 loop reads CASSEGGTGAAKNIQYF. CDR3 in DNA: TGTGCCAGCAGTGAGGGCGGAACAGGGGCGGCCAAAAACATTCAGTACTTC.

This clone appeared once. This rearrangement joins TRBV5-1 to TRBJ1-1; 11 nucleotides agree with TRBD1. CDR3 length: 14 residues. V was clipped by 4 bases and J by 7 bases; unmatched bases: 6. In germline, CDR1 is SGHRS, CDR2 YFSETQ. CDR3 nucleotide sequence: TGCGCCAGCAGCCGTAAGGGACAGGGGGATGAAGCTTTCTTT. This translates into CASSRKGQGDEAFF.

Comment on this clone: At the DNA level, this CDR3 is encoded by other sequences in the same sample as well. The chain carries TRBV27 and TRBJ2-7; D is ambiguous. V was pared by 0 bases and J by 4 bases, with 10 bases between. This CDR3 has 14 amino acids. CDR1 and CDR2 from the germline V gene are MNHEY and SMNVEV (reference sequence). CDR3 bases: TGTGCCAGCAGTTTATCTGGCGGCTCATACGAGCAGTACTTC. It encodes CASSLSGGSYEQYF.

This chain links TRBV11-3 with TRBJ2-7; 9 bases are shared with TRBD1. This CDR3 is 15 amino acids long. Trimming at V came to 5 bases and at J to 6 bases, leaving 11 bases not matched to a gene. Germline V lookup: CDR1 SGHNT, CDR2 YENEEA. CDR3: CASSPPGQGRCEQYF. In DNA, the CDR3 is TGTGCCAGCAGCCCGCCGGGACAGGGCAGGTGCGAGCAGTACTTC.

This clone was detected only once. The rearrangement links TRBV25-1 to TRBJ2-3; unclear D gene. V shed 1 base and J shed 8 bases, with 7 bases lying between them. Germline lookup yields CDR1 MGHDK and CDR2 SYGVNS. The CDR3 contains 12 residues. The CDR3 nucleotides are TGTGCCAGCAGTGAATCGAGTTTTACGCAGTATTTT. As protein: CASSESSFTQYF.

The chain couples TRBV3-1 (or the pseudogene TRBV3-2) to TRBJ2-1, with TRBD2 as a possible D gene (6 bases). V lost 1 base and J lost 1, with 17 bases in between. The CDR3 contains 18 residues. Germline lookup yields CDR1 LGHDT and CDR2 YNNKEL (reference sequence). Written as DNA, the CDR3 is TGTGCCAGCAGCCAAGGGGCTAGCGTTCTTGGGTCCTACAATGAGCAGTTCTTC. It is translated as CASSQGASVLGSYNEQFF.

The chain links TRBV5-4 to TRBJ2-2; a possible D gene is TRBD2 (7 bases). The germline CDR1 and CDR2 sequences are SGHNT and YYREEE (reference sequence). The germline V and J ends were trimmed by 2 bases and 4 bases, with 12 bases remaining between them. This CDR3 contains 15 residues. The CDR3 DNA reads as TGTGCCAGCAGCTTCTCCCGGGGGGCCACCGGGGAGCTGTTTTTT. Its protein is CASSFSRGATGELFF.

V and J are TRBV6-5 and TRBJ1-6; the match to TRBD1 covers 7 bases. Per germline, CDR1 MNHEY and CDR2 SVGAGI. The J segment lost 4 bases and the V segment lost 5 bases, leaving 2 bases of the junction unmatched. The CDR3 consists of 14 residues. CDR3 sequence: CASSPQGYNSPLHF. For the CDR3, the DNA is TGTGCCAGCAGTCCACAGGGGTATAATTCACCCCTCCACTTT.